The 14 T cell receptor beta chains reported below all come from one sample, sequenced in a study of human T cells and chemical hapten exposure. TCRdb redid the calling of the RACE reads with MiXCR, one entry per CDR3 protein. Of more than 90,000 distinct CDR3 sequences listed, 11% are singletons. Time point of the sample: patch test 2, 6 weeks after DPC sensitization. Documented treatment: therapeutic diphenylcyclopropenone sensitization with weekly scalp DPC. Here the sequenced sample was whole blood, taken in connection with sensitization to the hapten diphenylcyclopropenone (DPC). These receptors were collected from a woman aged 40 to 50 with alopecia areata. Some clones in this sample may be carry-over from other donors' samples.

The chain has TRBV29-1 and TRBJ2-1; D perhaps matches TRBD2 (5 bases). V was trimmed by 5 bases and J by 7 bases, leaving 9 bases between them. Looked up from germline, CDR1 is SQVTM and CDR2 is ANQGSEA. CDR3 length: 11 residues. Here the CDR3 reads CSVRTVNEQFF. For the CDR3, the DNA is TGCAGCGTTCGGACTGTTAATGAGCAGTTCTTC.

The CDR3 is CAWSVRHGSSYNEQFF. The CDR3 region has the DNA TGTGCCTGGAGTGTACGGCATGGCAGCTCCTACAATGAGCAGTTCTTC. J is TRBJ2-1 and V is TRBV30; D unresolved. Per the germline V gene, CDR1 is GTSNPN and CDR2 is SVGIG (reference sequence). This CDR3 has 16 residues. Trimming removed 0 bases from V and 0 bases from J, with 12 bases in between.

The V and J genes are TRBV30 and TRBJ2-5, with D possibly TRBD2 on 6 matching bases. CDR3 length: 16 amino acids. V lost 4 bases to trimming and J lost 0 bases, with 18 bases between them. Germline V gene data show CDR1 as GTSNPN and CDR2 as SVGIG (reference sequence). The CDR3 DNA is TGTGCCTGGAACCCACGACCAGGAGGGTACCAAGAGACCCAGTACTTC. Its protein product is CAWNPRPGGYQETQYF.

This clonotype has at least ten counts. This chain links TRBV20-1 with TRBJ2-3, with TRBD2 matching over 8 bases. This CDR3 spans 15 amino acids. Unmatched junction bases numbered 7, after V lost 3 bases and J lost 2 bases. Germline CDR1 DFQATT, CDR2 SNEGSKA (reference sequence). CDR3 bases: TGCAGTGCTAGTTCTGCGGGGGGCAACACAGATACGCAGTATTTT. It yields the protein CSASSAGGNTDTQYF.

This clonotype was found a few times. The chain recombines TRBV7-2 with TRBJ2-7; 13 bases map to TRBD2. V was clipped by 4 bases and J by 5 bases; unmatched bases: 14. The V gene's germline CDR1 is SGHTA and CDR2 FQGNSA. The CDR3 covers 18 residues. In nucleotides, the CDR3 is TGTGCCAGCAGCTCCTTTACCCCGGGACTAGCGGGGTACCACGAGCAGTACTTC. It encodes CASSSFTPGLAGYHEQYF.

This clonotype has more than one count but fewer than ten. The CDR3, as DNA: TGTGCCAGCAGCCTACTAGCGAACGAGCAGTACTTC. This codes for CASSLLANEQYF. The chain uses TRBV28 and TRBJ2-7; 7 bases are shared with TRBD2. This CDR3 has 12 amino acids. Germline V CDR1 and CDR2: MDHEN, SYDVKM. The V gene end was trimmed by 6 bases and the J gene end by 5 bases; junction bases not matched to a gene: 4. Together with reference TRBV28 and TRBJ2-7, the CDR3 gives the full variable domain: DVKVTQSSRYLVKRTGEKVFLECVQDMDHENMFWYRQDPGLGLRLIYFSYDVKMKEKGDIPEGYSVSREKKERFSLILESASTNQTSMYLCASSLLANEQYFGPGTRLTVT.

This clonotype was picked up a small number of times. The V gene is TRBV5-4, the J gene TRBJ2-5, with 8 nucleotides matching TRBD2. V shed 2 bases, J shed 2 bases, and the junction held 2 bases outside the gene matches. Germline-derived CDR1 and CDR2 are SGHNT and YYREEE (reference sequence). The CDR3 length is 14 residues. This CDR3 is CASSFTGGQETQYF. The CDR3, as DNA: TGTGCCAGCAGCTTCACGGGAGGGCAAGAGACCCAGTACTTC.

As regards this clonotype: Relative to the germline gene, one junction end is altered; a read error may explain this. The chain has TRBV5-1 and TRBJ2-1, with 8 bases aligning to TRBD2. Germline loops: CDR1 SGHRS, CDR2 YFSETQ. The CDR3 sequence is 15 residues long. In nucleotides, the CDR3 is TGCGTCAGCAGAGTAGCGGGGAGCTCCTACAATGAGCAGTTCTTC. This gives the protein CVSRVAGSSYNEQFF.

This clonotype was counted a few times. The rearrangement joins TRBV28 to TRBJ1-6; no clear D. This CDR3 comprises 12 residues. Germline V gene sequence: CDR1 MDHEN, CDR2 SYDVKM. The V end lost 5 bases, the J end lost 10 bases, and 9 bases lay between the germline ends. The CDR3 DNA reads TGTGCCAGCAGTAGGATGGGCTCACCCCTCCACTTT. It codes for CASSRMGSPLHF.

This clonotype was counted ten times or more. The CDR3 region is CASSDSPGGDEKLFF. CDR3 DNA sequence: TGTGCCAGCAGTGATAGCCCAGGGGGCGATGAAAAACTGTTTTTT. This sequence joins TRBV25-1 and TRBJ1-4; 8 nucleotides align to TRBD1. V was clipped by 3 bases and J by 6 bases; unmatched bases: 6. The CDR3 extends over 15 amino acids. The germline gives CDR1 MGHDK, CDR2 SYGVNS.

This clonotype turned up a few times. J is TRBJ2-1 and V is TRBV19, with 8 bases identical to TRBD2. The CDR3 spans 12 residues. Germline V gene data show CDR1 as LNHDA and CDR2 as SQIVND (reference sequence). The V gene end was trimmed by 10 bases and the J gene end by 7 bases; junction bases not matched to a gene: 6. The CDR3: CATGGVWNEQFF. DNA of the CDR3: TGTGCCACCGGGGGGGTTTGGAATGAGCAGTTCTTC.

This clonotype was recorded a few times. The chain combines TRBV20-1 with TRBJ1-2, with 8 bases identical to TRBD1. The CDR3 runs to 13 residues. V shed 2 bases, J shed 4 bases, and the junction held 3 bases outside the gene matches. CDR1 is DFQATT and CDR2 is SNEGSKA in the germline V gene (reference sequence). CDR3: CSARRTGPYGYTF. The CDR3 DNA reads as TGCAGTGCTAGAAGGACAGGGCCCTATGGCTACACCTTC.

This clonotype has more than one count but fewer than ten. CDR3 nucleotides: TGCAGTGCTAGTCGACTAGCGGGAGCCTACGAGCAGTACTTC. Its protein is CSASRLAGAYEQYF. The chain has TRBV20-1 and TRBJ2-7; 12 bases map to TRBD2. The ends lost 3 bases at V and 2 bases at J; junction bases unmatched: 2. The V gene's germline CDR1 is DFQATT and CDR2 SNEGSKA (reference sequence). This CDR3 comprises 14 residues.

This clonotype occurred many times. The J gene is TRBJ1-3, the V gene TRBV28, with 7 positions matching TRBD1. The CDR3 contains 17 residues. Germline CDR1 is MDHEN and CDR2 is SYDVKM. The V gene end was trimmed by 3 bases and the J gene end by 4 bases; junction bases not matched to a gene: 12. This chain's CDR3 is CASSFGVTGVTGNTIYF. In nucleotides, the CDR3 is TGTGCCAGCAGTTTCGGGGTAACAGGGGTGACGGGAAACACCATATATTTT. Full variable domain (rest looked up from reference TRBV28 and TRBJ1-3): DVKVTQSSRYLVKRTGEKVFLECVQDMDHENMFWYRQDPGLGLRLIYFSYDVKMKEKGDIPEGYSVSREKKERFSLILESASTNQTSMYLCASSFGVTGVTGNTIYFGEGSWLTVV.